This T cell receptor beta chain was recovered during a study of Ad26.COV2.S vaccination and SARS-CoV-2 variants listed by TCRdb under 2021. Describing the broader study: Donors in the vaccine arm were drawn from COV1001, a phase I-IIa trial of Ad26.COV2.S in healthy adults that was multicentre, randomized, double-blind and placebo-controlled. A total of 32 samples were included in the TCR-sequenced set, comprising 19 Ad26.COV2.S vaccine recipients, 5 placebo recipients and 8 SARS-CoV-2 convalescent individuals. Trial participants were randomized into five groups of five: low-dose or high-dose Ad26.COV2.S given once or twice, or placebo on both occasions. Dosing of Ad26.COV2.S was intramuscular, at either 5x10^10 or 1x10^11 viral particles, delivered as one shot or as two shots spaced 56 days apart. Throughout the experiments and outcome assessment, investigators stayed blinded to trial group allocation. TCRbeta repertoire sequencing served as the tool for gauging how specific and how broad the SARS-CoV-2-reactive T cell receptors were following Ad26.COV2.S vaccination. General findings and caveats noted by the study authors: The authors noted that total T cell responses may have been underestimated by the TCR breadth and depth analyses. The study was not powered for comparison of responses between vaccine doses or regimens. After vaccination, substantial breadth of spike-specific CD8+ and CD4+ T cell responses was reported. Compared with placebo recipients, Ad26.COV2.S recipients showed higher spike-specific TCR breadth (P = 0.0014). Vaccine and placebo recipients had similar non-spike TCR breadth, a finding consistent with the vaccine containing only spike.

TCRbeta CDR3 regions were sequenced with the immunoSEQ Assay. After extraction, genomic DNA underwent amplification by bias-controlled multiplex PCR, followed by high-throughput sequencing. Regarding the original processing steps: To quantify the absolute abundance of each unique TCRbeta CDR3 region, sequences were collapsed and filtered. Usable DNA was measured by amplifying reference genes present in all nucleated cells, and TCRbeta template counts were normalized to that usable DNA to estimate T cell fraction. Repertoire TCRs were annotated as SARS-CoV-2-specific by exact matching of V gene, CDR3 amino acid sequence and J gene to a known reactive TCR set. The reference SARS-CoV-2 TCR set was derived from MIRA and filtered for enrichment in COVID-19-positive ImmuneCODE repertoires, a step that removed public or cross-reactive TCRs. Drawing on the MIRA antigens, annotated TCRs were analysed further at the level of specific ORF or position within ORF. Breadth was defined as annotated unique rearrangements over total unique productive rearrangements; depth was the summed frequency of those rearrangements. TCR breadth was compared between groups using two-sided Wilcoxon rank-sum tests. TCRdb retrieved this table from immuneACCESS and kept in-frame rearrangements only. Not all clones are present; in checked studies, unresolved V genes account for under half, and no reason is known for the remainder. The DNA was the basis for D and trimming; V, J and clone size are from that table. The sample table lists hundreds of thousands of clones, roughly 90% of them with a count of one. Approximately 1.7% of the sample is taken by the ten largest.

The sample's treatment or condition label is to be understood as: around 19 received Ad26.COV2.S at low or high dose, single or two shots; about 5 received placebo; per-sample allocation not given. Repertoires of vaccine and placebo recipients were sequenced from samples taken on day 63 after the first injection. Cohort 1b enrolled about two dozen adults aged 18-55 years at a single site in Boston, USA, between 29 July and 7 August 2020. Ad26.COV2.S was a replication-incompetent adenovirus type 26 vector that expressed a prefusion-stabilized SARS-CoV-2 spike protein derived from the original Wuhan strain. A remark on this clone: What antigen it recognizes has not been identified. Per-nucleotide qualities are absent, and no much larger clonotype sits a single base away.

The sequence came from a person aged 18-65 years who received the Ad26.COV2.S COVID-19 vaccine or a placebo. Source: peripheral blood, taken in a trial of Ad26.COV2.S vaccine versus placebo.

The bases read TGTGCCAGCAGCGTAATGGACAGGTACGGCGAGCAGTACTTC. Its product reads: CASSVMDRYGEQYF. The rearrangement combines TRBV5-5 with TRBJ2-7, with TRBD1 matching 7 junction bases. The CDR3 spans 14 residues, from the cysteine through the phenylalanine. Only the CDR3 region is kept as DNA, spanning 42 bases read in frame from base 1. Taken from the germline V gene (reference sequence), the CDR1 and CDR2 loops are SGHKS and YYEKEE. Trimmed from V: 4 bases; trimmed from J: 6 bases; junction bases lacking a gene match: 10.